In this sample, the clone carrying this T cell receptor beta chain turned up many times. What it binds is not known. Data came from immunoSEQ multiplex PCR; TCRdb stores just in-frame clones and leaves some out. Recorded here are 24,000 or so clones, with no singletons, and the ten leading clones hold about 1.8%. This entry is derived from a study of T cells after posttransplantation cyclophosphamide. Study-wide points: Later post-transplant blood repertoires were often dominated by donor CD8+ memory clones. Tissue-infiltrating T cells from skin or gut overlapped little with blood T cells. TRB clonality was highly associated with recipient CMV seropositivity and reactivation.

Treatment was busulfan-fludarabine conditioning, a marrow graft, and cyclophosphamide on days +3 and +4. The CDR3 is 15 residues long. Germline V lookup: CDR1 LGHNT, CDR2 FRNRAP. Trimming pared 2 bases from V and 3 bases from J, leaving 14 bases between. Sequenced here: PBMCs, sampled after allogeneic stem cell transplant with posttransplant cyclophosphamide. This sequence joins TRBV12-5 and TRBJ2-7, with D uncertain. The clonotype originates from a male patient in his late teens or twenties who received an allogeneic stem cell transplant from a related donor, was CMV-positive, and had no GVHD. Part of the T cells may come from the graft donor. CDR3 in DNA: TGTGCTAGTGGTTTGCCCCATGCGAGCATCTACGAGCAGTACTTC. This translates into CASGLPHASIYEQYF.